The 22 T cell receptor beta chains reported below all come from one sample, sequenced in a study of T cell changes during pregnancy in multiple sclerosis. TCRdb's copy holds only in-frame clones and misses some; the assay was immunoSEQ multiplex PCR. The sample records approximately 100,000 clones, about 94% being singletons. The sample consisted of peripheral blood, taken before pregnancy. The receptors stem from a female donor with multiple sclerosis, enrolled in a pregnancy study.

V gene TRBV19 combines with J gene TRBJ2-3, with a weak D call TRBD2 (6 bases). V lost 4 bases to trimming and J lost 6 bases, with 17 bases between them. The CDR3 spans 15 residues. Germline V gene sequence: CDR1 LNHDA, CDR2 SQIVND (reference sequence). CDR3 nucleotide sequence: TGTGCCAGTAGTACGGGCCTGCGTCGGGGGGATACGCAGTATTTT. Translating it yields CASSTGLRRGDTQYF.

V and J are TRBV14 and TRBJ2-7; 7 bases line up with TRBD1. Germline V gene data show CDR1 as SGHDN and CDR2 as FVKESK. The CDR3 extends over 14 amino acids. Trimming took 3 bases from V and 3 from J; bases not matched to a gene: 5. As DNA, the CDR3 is TGTGCCAGCAGCCATTTGGGACAGTTCTACGAGCAGTACTTC. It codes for CASSHLGQFYEQYF.

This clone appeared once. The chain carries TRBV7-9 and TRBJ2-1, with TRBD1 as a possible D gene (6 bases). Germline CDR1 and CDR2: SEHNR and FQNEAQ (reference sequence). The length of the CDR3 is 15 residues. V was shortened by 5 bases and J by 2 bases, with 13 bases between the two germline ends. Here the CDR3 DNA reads TGTGCCAGCAGCCGACAGGTTGTCGCCTACAATGAGCAGTTCTTC. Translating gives CASSRQVVAYNEQFF.

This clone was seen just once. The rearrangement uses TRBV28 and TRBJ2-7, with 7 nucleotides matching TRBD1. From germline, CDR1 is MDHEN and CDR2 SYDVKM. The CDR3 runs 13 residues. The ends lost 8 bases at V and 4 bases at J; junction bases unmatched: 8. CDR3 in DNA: TGTGCCAGCCAGAGGGGGCGAGGATACGAGCAGTACTTC. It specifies CASQRGRGYEQYF.

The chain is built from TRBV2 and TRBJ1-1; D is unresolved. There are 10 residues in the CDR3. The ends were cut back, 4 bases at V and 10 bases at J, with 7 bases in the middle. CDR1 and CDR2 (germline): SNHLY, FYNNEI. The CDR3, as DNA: TGTGCCAGCAGTGGAACAAGAGCTTTCTTT. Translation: CASSGTRAFF.

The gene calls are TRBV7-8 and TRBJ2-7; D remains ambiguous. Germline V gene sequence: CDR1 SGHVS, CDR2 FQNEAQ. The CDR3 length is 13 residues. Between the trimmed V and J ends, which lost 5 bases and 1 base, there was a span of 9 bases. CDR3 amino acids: CASSPEQSYEQYF. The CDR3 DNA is TGTGCCAGCAGCCCTGAACAATCCTACGAGCAGTACTTC.

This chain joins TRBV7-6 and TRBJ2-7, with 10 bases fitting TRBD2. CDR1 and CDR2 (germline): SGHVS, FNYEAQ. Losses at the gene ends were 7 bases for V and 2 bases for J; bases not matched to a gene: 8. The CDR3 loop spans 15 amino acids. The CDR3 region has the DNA TGTGCCAGCACCCCTAGCGGGAGAGGGGCCTACGAGCAGTACTTC. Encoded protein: CASTPSGRGAYEQYF.

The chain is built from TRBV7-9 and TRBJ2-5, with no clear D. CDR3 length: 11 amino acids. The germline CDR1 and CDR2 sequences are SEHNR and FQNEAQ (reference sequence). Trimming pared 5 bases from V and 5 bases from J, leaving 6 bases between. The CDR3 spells CASSQVETQYF. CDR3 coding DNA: TGTGCCAGCAGCCAGGTGGAGACCCAGTACTTC.

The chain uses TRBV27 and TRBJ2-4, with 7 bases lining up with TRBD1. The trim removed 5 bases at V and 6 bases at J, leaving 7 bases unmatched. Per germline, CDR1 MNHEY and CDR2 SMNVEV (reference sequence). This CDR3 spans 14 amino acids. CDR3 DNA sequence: TGTGCCAGCAGTCGTCCGGGACAGAGAAACATTCAGTACTTC. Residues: CASSRPGQRNIQYF.

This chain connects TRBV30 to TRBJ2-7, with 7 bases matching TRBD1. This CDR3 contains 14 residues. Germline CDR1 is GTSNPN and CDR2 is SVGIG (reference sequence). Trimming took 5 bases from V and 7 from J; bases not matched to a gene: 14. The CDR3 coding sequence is TGTGCCTGGGTCAAGGACAGGCGGCAAAAGGAGCAGTACTTC. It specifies CAWVKDRRQKEQYF.

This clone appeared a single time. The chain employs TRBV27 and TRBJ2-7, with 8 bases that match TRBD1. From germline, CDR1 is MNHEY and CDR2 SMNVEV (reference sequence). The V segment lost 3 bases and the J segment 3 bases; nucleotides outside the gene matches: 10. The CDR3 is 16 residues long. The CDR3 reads CASSFGQGREVYEQYF. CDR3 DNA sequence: TGTGCCAGCAGTTTCGGACAGGGCAGGGAGGTCTACGAGCAGTACTTC.

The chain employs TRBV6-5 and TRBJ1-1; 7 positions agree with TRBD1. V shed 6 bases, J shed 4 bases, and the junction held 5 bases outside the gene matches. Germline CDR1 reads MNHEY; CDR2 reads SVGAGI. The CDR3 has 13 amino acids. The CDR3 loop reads CASRFRQGTEAFF. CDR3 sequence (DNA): TGTGCCAGCAGATTTCGACAGGGCACTGAAGCTTTCTTT.

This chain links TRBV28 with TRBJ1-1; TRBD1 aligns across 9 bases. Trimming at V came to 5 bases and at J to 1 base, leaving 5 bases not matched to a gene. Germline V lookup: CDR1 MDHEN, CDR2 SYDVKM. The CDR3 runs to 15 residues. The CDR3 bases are TGTGCCAGCAGTGCCCGGGGACAGGGGAACACTGAAGCTTTCTTT. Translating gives CASSARGQGNTEAFF.

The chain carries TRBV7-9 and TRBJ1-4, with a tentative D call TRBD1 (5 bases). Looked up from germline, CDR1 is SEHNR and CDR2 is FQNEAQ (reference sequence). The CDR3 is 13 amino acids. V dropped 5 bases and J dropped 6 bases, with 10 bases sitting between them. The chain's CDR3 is CASSPATDEKLFF. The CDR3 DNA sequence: TGTGCCAGCAGCCCGGCGACAGATGAAAAACTGTTTTTT.

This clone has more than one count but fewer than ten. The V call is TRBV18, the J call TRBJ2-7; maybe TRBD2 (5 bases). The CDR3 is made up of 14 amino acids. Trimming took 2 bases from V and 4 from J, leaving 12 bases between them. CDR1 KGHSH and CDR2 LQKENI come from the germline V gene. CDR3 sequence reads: CASSPFTGGYEQYF. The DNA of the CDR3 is TGTGCCAGCTCACCATTCACTGGAGGTTACGAGCAGTACTTC. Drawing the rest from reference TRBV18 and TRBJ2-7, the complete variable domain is NAGVMQNPRHLVRRRGQEARLRCSPMKGHSHVYWYRQLPEEGLKFMVYLQKENIIDESGMPKERFSAEFPKEGPSILRIQQVVRGDSAAYFCASSPFTGGYEQYFGPGTRLTVT.

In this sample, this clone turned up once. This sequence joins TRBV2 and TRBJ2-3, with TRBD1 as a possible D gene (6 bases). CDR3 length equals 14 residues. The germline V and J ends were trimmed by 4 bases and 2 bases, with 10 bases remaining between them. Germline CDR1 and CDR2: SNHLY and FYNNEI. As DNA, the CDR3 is TGTGCCAGCAGTGTTGTGGGGGCCACAGATACGCAGTATTTT. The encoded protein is CASSVVGATDTQYF.

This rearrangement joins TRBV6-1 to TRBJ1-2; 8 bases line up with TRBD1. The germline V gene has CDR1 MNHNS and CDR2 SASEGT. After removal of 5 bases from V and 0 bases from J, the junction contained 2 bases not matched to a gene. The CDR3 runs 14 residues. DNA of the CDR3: TGTGCCAGCAGTCGACAGGGGACTAACTATGGCTACACCTTC. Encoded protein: CASSRQGTNYGYTF.

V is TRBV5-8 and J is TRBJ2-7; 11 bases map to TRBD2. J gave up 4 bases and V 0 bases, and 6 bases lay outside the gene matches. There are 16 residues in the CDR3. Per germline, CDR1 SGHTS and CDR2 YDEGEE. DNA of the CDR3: TGTGCCAGCAGCTTGGGAGTAGCGGGAGGGCCTTACGAGCAGTACTTC. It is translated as CASSLGVAGGPYEQYF.

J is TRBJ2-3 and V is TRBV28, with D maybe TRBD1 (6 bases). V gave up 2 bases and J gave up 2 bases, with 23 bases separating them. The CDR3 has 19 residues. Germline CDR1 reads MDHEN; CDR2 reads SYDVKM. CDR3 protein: CASSLEVGVQGTYTDTQYF. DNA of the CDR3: TGTGCCAGCAGTTTAGAGGTCGGCGTCCAGGGGACGTACACAGATACGCAGTATTTT.

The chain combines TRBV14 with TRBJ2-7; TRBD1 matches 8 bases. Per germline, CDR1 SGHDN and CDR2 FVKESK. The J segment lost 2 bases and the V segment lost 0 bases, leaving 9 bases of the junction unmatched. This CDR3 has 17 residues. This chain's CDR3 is CASSQDVPGQEAYEQYF. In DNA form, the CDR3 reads TGTGCCAGCAGCCAAGATGTGCCGGGACAGGAAGCCTACGAGCAGTACTTC.

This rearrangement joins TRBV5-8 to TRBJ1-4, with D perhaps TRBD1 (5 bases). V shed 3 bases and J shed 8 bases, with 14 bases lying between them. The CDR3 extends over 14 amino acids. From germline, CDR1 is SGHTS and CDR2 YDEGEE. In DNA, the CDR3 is TGTGCCAGCAGCTGGGACTCCGATGTAGAAAAACTGTTTTTT. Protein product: CASSWDSDVEKLFF.

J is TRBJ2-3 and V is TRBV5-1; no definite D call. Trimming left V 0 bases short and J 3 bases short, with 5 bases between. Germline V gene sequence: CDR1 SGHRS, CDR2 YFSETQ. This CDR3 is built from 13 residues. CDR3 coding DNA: TGCGCCAGCAGCTTGGGAACTACAGATACGCAGTATTTT. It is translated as CASSLGTTDTQYF.